This TCR beta chain came from a study of radiotherapy plus CTLA-4 blockade in lung cancer. It was focal radiation plus CTLA-4 blockade with ipilimumab that patients with chemo-refractory metastatic non-small-cell lung cancer received. Sequencing used immunoSEQ multiplex PCR; TCRdb keeps in-frame clones, though not all of them. The table records 130,000 or so clones, about 90% of them present only once. J was trimmed by 5 bases and V by 5 bases; bases with no gene match: 4. The CDR3 totals 14 residues. The germline gives CDR1 SGHRS, CDR2 YFSETQ. Sequenced here: peripheral blood, sampled from a patient treated with radiotherapy plus ipilimumab. The chain employs TRBV5-1 and TRBJ1-6; 7 nucleotides line up with TRBD1. This TCR derives from a human donor with non-small cell lung cancer that progressed on radiotherapy plus ipilimumab. CDR3 bases: TGCGCCAGCAGGTGGGGACAGAATAATTCACCCCTCCACTTT. This codes for CASRWGQNNSPLHF. The full variable domain, in which reference TRBV5-1 and TRBJ1-6 provide the parts outside the CDR3, is KAGVTQTPRYLIKTRGQQVTLSCSPISGHRSVSWYQQTPGQGLQFLFEYFSETQRNKGNFPGRFSGRQFSNSRSEMNVSTLELGDSALYLCASRWGQNNSPLHFGNGTRLTVT.